This is a list of T cell receptor beta chains from one sample in a study of T cell responses to AZD1222 COVID-19 vaccine. The method was immunoSEQ multiplex PCR; TCRdb's version includes in-frame clones alone and lacks a portion of them. The sample carries about 85,000 clones, around 85% recorded once. Sequencing used peripheral blood, obtained on day 0 of AZD1222 vaccination. These receptor sequences come from an adult in good health. CDR3s include the opening cysteine and the closing phenylalanine or tryptophan. D genes are given only for firm matches. Clone size is shown for a subset of rows, as once, few, many or a class of expanded clone.

few	TRBV27	TRBJ2-3	TRBD2	CASSSNRLAGTDTQYF	TGTGCCAGCAGTTCCAACCGACTAGCGGGCACAGATACGCAGTATTTT
.	TRBV6-5	TRBJ1-5	.	CASSYRVNVEPQHF	TGTGCCAGCAGTTACAGGGTGAACGTGGAGCCCCAGCATTTT
.	TRBV18	TRBJ1-5	.	CASSPRERQPQHF	TGTGCCAGCTCACCACGGGAGAGGCAGCCCCAGCATTTT
few	TRBV29-1	TRBJ1-2	.	CSAVQGRGYTF	TGCAGCGCCGTCCAGGGGAGAGGCTACACCTTC
.	TRBV6-5	TRBJ1-2	TRBD1	CASSLTGNYGYTF	TGTGCCAGCAGCCTGACAGGGAACTATGGCTACACCTTC
.	TRBV5-1	TRBJ2-1	.	CASSLSLNEQFF	TGCGCCAGCAGCTTGTCTCTTAATGAGCAGTTCTTC
once	TRBV11-1	TRBJ2-3	.	CASSLVGGGTDTQYF	TGTGCCAGCAGCTTAGTAGGGGGGGGAACAGATACGCAGTATTTT
few	TRBV6-1	TRBJ1-5	TRBD1	CASSARDRGLSQPQHF	TGTGCCAGCAGTGCCCGGGACAGGGGGCTTAGTCAGCCCCAGCATTTT
.	TRBV7-8	TRBJ1-5	TRBD1	CASSLTGEQPQHF	TGTGCCAGCAGCTTAACAGGGGAGCAGCCCCAGCATTTT
.	TRBV30	TRBJ1-2	TRBD1	CAWRLQGAYGYTF	TGTGCCTGGAGGTTACAGGGGGCATATGGCTACACCTTC
.	TRBV9	TRBJ2-2	TRBD1	CASSPDRVNTGELFF	TGTGCCAGCAGCCCGGACAGGGTAAACACCGGGGAGCTGTTTTTT
few	TRBV7-9	TRBJ2-7	.	CASSLASGESFYEQYF	TGTGCCAGCAGCTTAGCCAGCGGAGAGTCCTTCTACGAGCAGTACTTC
.	TRBV30	TRBJ1-2	.	CAWSAGAGDYGYTF	TGTGCCTGGAGTGCTGGAGCGGGGGACTATGGCTACACCTTC
.	TRBV19	TRBJ2-1	.	CASSMRQGSHNEQFF	TGTGCCAGTAGTATGAGGCAGGGTTCCCACAATGAGCAGTTCTTC
few	TRBV2	TRBJ2-4	.	CASRRGGTAKNIQYF	TGTGCCAGCAGACGCGGCGGAACAGCCAAAAACATTCAGTACTTC
.	TRBV28	TRBJ2-7	TRBD1	CASTAGTGFYEQYF	TGTGCCAGCACCGCCGGGACAGGCTTCTACGAGCAGTACTTC
.	TRBV5-1	TRBJ2-7	TRBD1	CASSYGTGPTYEQYF	TGCGCCAGCAGCTACGGGACAGGGCCAACCTACGAGCAGTACTTC
.	TRBV11-3	TRBJ2-2	.	CASSLGSRGDTGELFF	TGTGCCAGCAGCTTAGGGTCCAGGGGCGATACCGGGGAGCTGTTTTTT
.	TRBV27	TRBJ1-5	TRBD1	CASRRSGQGNQPQHF	TGTGCCAGCAGAAGATCGGGACAGGGGAATCAGCCCCAGCATTTT
.	TRBV18	TRBJ1-2	TRBD1	CASSPYEPGQDSYGYTF	TGTGCCAGCTCACCCTACGAACCTGGACAGGACTCCTATGGCTACACCTTC
once	TRBV5-1	TRBJ2-3	.	CASSFKGSSTDTQYF	TGCGCCAGCAGCTTTAAAGGGTCTAGCACAGATACGCAGTATTTT
few	TRBV29-1	TRBJ2-2	.	CSVRTANTGELFF	TGCAGCGTGCGGACAGCCAACACCGGGGAGCTGTTTTTT
few	TRBV7-2	TRBJ1-1	.	CASSLASLNLGAEAFF	TGTGCCAGCAGCTTAGCGTCTCTAAATCTCGGGGCTGAAGCTTTCTTT
.	TRBV30	TRBJ1-2	.	CAWIPQGAGYGYTF	TGTGCCTGGATCCCTCAAGGGGCAGGCTATGGCTACACCTTC
.	TRBV5-6	TRBJ2-1	TRBD1	CASSLAWGQGRNEQFF	TGTGCCAGCAGCTTGGCTTGGGGACAGGGTAGAAATGAGCAGTTCTTC
.	TRBV18	TRBJ1-5	.	CASSPEGGSWGSNQPQHF	TGTGCCAGCTCCCCCGAGGGAGGGAGTTGGGGTAGCAATCAGCCCCAGCATTTT
.	TRBV14	TRBJ2-1	.	CASSRGGGNDNEQFF	TGTGCCAGCAGCCGAGGAGGCGGGAACGACAATGAGCAGTTCTTC
.	TRBV20-1	TRBJ2-2	.	CSASYPGQSTGELFF	TGCAGTGCTAGTTACCCGGGGCAGTCCACCGGGGAGCTGTTTTTT
.	TRBV11-3	TRBJ1-1	TRBD1	CASSRPPTGSGTEAFF	TGTGCCAGCAGCCGCCCCCCGACAGGGTCGGGCACTGAAGCTTTCTTT
.	TRBV7-3	TRBJ1-3	.	CASSLDPAGGNTIYF	TGTGCCAGCAGCCTCGACCCGGCGGGAGGAAACACCATATATTTT
.	TRBV9	TRBJ1-4	.	CASSAQGFPNEKLFF	TGTGCCAGCAGCGCCCAGGGTTTTCCTAATGAAAAACTGTTTTTT
.	TRBV28	TRBJ2-1	.	CASSVGYEIGYNEQFF	TGTGCCAGCAGTGTGGGTTACGAGATTGGCTACAATGAGCAGTTCTTC
once	TRBV7-2	TRBJ1-5	.	CASSLELGQPQHF	TGTGCCAGCAGCTTAGAGTTGGGGCAGCCCCAGCATTTT
.	TRBV11-2	TRBJ2-5	TRBD1	CASSWTGGPQETQYF	TGTGCCAGCAGCTGGACAGGGGGCCCCCAAGAGACCCAGTACTTC
.	TRBV10-3	TRBJ1-1	TRBD1	CAISQGVGTEAFF	TGTGCCATCAGCCAGGGGGTAGGCACTGAAGCTTTCTTT
.	TRBV28	TRBJ2-7	TRBD2	CASIGEGIGEQYF	TGTGCCAGCATTGGGGAGGGCATAGGGGAGCAGTACTTC
once	TRBV4-2	TRBJ2-3	.	CASSQVGGGTDTQYF	TGTGCCAGCAGCCAAGTAGGAGGGGGGACAGATACGCAGTATTTT
.	TRBV15	TRBJ1-2	TRBD1	CATSSLRQGGIGGYTF	TGTGCCACCAGCAGTTTACGACAGGGGGGAATAGGTGGCTACACCTTC
.	TRBV12-5	TRBJ2-5	.	CASGLGLHDQETQYF	TGTGCTAGTGGTTTGGGACTCCACGACCAAGAGACCCAGTACTTC
.	TRBV28	TRBJ1-5	.	CASKRGGSNQPQHF	TGTGCCAGCAAAAGGGGTGGTAGCAATCAGCCCCAGCATTTT
.	TRBV19	TRBJ1-3	.	CASSIFQGRGFSGNTIYF	TGTGCCAGTAGTATATTCCAGGGAAGGGGTTTCTCTGGAAACACCATATATTTT